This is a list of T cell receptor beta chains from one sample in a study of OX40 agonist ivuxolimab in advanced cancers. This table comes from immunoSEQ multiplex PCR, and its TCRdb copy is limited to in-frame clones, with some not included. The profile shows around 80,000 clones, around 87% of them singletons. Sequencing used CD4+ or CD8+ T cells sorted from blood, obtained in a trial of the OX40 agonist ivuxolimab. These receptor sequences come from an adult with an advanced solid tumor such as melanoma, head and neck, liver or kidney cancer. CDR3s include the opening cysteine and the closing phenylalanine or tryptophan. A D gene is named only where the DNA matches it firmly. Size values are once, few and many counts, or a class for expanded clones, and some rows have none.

DNA: TGTGCCAGCAGCTTAGGGCAGGGGATCGGGGAGCTGTTTTTT
CDR3: CASSLGQGIGELFF
V: TRBV11-2
size: -
J: TRBJ2-2
D: -

DNA: TGTGCCAGCAGCTTAGAGCAGGGCTATGGCTACACCTTC
CDR3: CASSLEQGYGYTF
V: TRBV11-2
size: few
J: TRBJ1-2
D: -

DNA: TGCGCCAGCAGCTTAGGGGGGCAGGCCTCCTTCGTCCTGACTTTC
CDR3: CASSLGGQASFVLTF
V: TRBV5-1
size: -
J: TRBJ2-6
D: -

DNA: TGTGCCAGCAGTTACTCGACGAGGGCCTCGGGTTCACCCCTCCACTTT
CDR3: CASSYSTRASGSPLHF
V: TRBV6-5
size: -
J: TRBJ1-6
D: -

DNA: TGTGCCAGCAGCGTCCGGGACAGCACAGATACGCAGTATTTT
CDR3: CASSVRDSTDTQYF
V: TRBV9
size: -
J: TRBJ2-3
D: -

DNA: TGTGCCAGCAGCCGGGCTCCACTGGGAAATGAGCAGTTCTTC
CDR3: CASSRAPLGNEQFF
V: TRBV9
size: -
J: TRBJ2-1
D: -

DNA: TGTGCCAGCTCCGGGACAAAGGCATCCTACGAGCAGTACTTC
CDR3: CASSGTKASYEQYF
V: TRBV11-1
size: -
J: TRBJ2-7
D: -

DNA: TGCGCCAGCAGCGAGGACAGGAACTATGGCTACACCTTC
CDR3: CASSEDRNYGYTF
V: TRBV5-1
size: -
J: TRBJ1-2
D: TRBD1

DNA: TGTGCCACCAGCCCCCGCCAGGGGGCGGGGGTAGGAGGCTACACCTTC
CDR3: CATSPRQGAGVGGYTF
V: TRBV15
size: -
J: TRBJ1-2
D: TRBD1

DNA: TGCGCCAGCAGCCAAGATTTAACAGTAACTGGAAACACCATATATTTT
CDR3: CASSQDLTVTGNTIYF
V: TRBV4-1
size: -
J: TRBJ1-3
D: -

DNA: TGTGCCAGCAGCTACGCCGGGACGTTTGAAAAACTGTTTTTT
CDR3: CASSYAGTFEKLFF
V: TRBV14
size: -
J: TRBJ1-4
D: -

DNA: TGTGCCAGCAGCCAAGGAACGGGGACTAAGGCGGCTGAGCAGTTCTTC
CDR3: CASSQGTGTKAAEQFF
V: TRBV11-3
size: -
J: TRBJ2-1
D: TRBD2

DNA: TGTGTCAGAAGCTTAGCAGACCGAGGACAGGGAATTTGGCAGTACTTC
CDR3: CVRSLADRGQGIWQYF
V: TRBV7-5
size: -
J: TRBJ2-7
D: -

DNA: TGCGCCAGCAGCGGGACAGGACTGGCCAGGGACACTGAAGCTTTCTTT
CDR3: CASSGTGLARDTEAFF
V: TRBV5-1
size: -
J: TRBJ1-1
D: TRBD1

DNA: TGTGCCAGCAGCTTAGATGGGGCGAGAGAGCAGTACTTC
CDR3: CASSLDGAREQYF
V: TRBV7-6
size: -
J: TRBJ2-7
D: -

DNA: TGTGCCAGCAGCCCGGGACTAGCGGAGGGTGGTGAGCAGTTCTTC
CDR3: CASSPGLAEGGEQFF
V: TRBV7-7
size: -
J: TRBJ2-1
D: TRBD2

DNA: TGCGCCAGCAGGACCGGCGGGGGGTCCTACGAGCAGTACTTC
CDR3: CASRTGGGSYEQYF
V: TRBV5-1
size: -
J: TRBJ2-7
D: TRBD2

DNA: TGCAGCGCACTGACAGGCACGGTGAACACTGAAGCTTTCTTT
CDR3: CSALTGTVNTEAFF
V: TRBV29-1
size: -
J: TRBJ1-1
D: -

DNA: TGTGCCAGCAGCTTACGGGACAGGCATGGCTACACCTTC
CDR3: CASSLRDRHGYTF
V: TRBV7-3
size: -
J: TRBJ1-2
D: TRBD1

DNA: TGTGCCACCAGCAGAAGGGGGGTTACTGGAAACACCATATATTTT
CDR3: CATSRRGVTGNTIYF
V: TRBV15
size: -
J: TRBJ1-3
D: -

DNA: TGTGCCAGCAGCCATACCGGGACAGGGTCCTACGAGCAGTACTTC
CDR3: CASSHTGTGSYEQYF
V: TRBV14
size: once
J: TRBJ2-7
D: TRBD1

DNA: TGCGCCAGCAGCTTAGGGACAGGGGTCTTGAACACTGAAGCTTTCTTT
CDR3: CASSLGTGVLNTEAFF
V: TRBV5-1
size: -
J: TRBJ1-1
D: TRBD1